The 6 T cell receptor beta chains below all came from one sample that was sequenced in a study of blood T cell repertoires in COVID-19. The data were produced by immunoSEQ multiplex PCR, yet TCRdb's version contains in-frame clones alone and is incomplete. The data show roughly 250,000 clones, 82% seen once. The material sequenced was peripheral blood. The receptors stem from a woman older than 75 with active or convalescent COVID-19.

J is TRBJ1-5 and V is TRBV7-2; perhaps TRBD1 as D (6 bases). Germline V gives CDR1 SGHTA, CDR2 FQGNSA. The V and J ends lost 2 bases and 4 bases respectively, with 6 bases between them. The CDR3 contains 13 residues. The CDR3 region has the DNA TGTGCCAGCAGCTTAACAGGGAATCAGCCCCAGCATTTT. As protein: CASSLTGNQPQHF.

About this clone itself: The junction departs from the called germline gene at one end, perhaps through a read error. The V call is TRBV19, the J call TRBJ2-3; 8 bases line up with TRBD1. This CDR3 region has 13 residues. Germline V lookup: CDR1 LNHDA, CDR2 SQIVND (reference sequence). Here the CDR3 reads CASSIGRTGRMDF. CDR3 DNA: TGTGCCAGTAGTATTGGGCGGACAGGGAGGATGGATTTT.

The chain combines TRBV19 with TRBJ1-3, with a possible D match to TRBD1 (5 bases). This CDR3 contains 16 residues. V was trimmed by 6 bases and J by 0 bases, leaving 15 bases between them. The germline gives CDR1 LNHDA, CDR2 SQIVND (reference sequence). In nucleotides, the CDR3 is TGTGCCAGTAGCCCGACGTGGACAAACTCTGGAAACACCATATATTTT. Translation: CASSPTWTNSGNTIYF.

J is TRBJ1-6 and V is TRBV6-5; TRBD1 matches 11 bases. The trim removed 5 bases at V and 8 bases at J, leaving 5 bases unmatched. The CDR3 has 15 amino acids. CDR1 is MNHEY, CDR2 SVGAGI, per germline. In DNA form, the CDR3 reads TGTGCCAGCAGTCCCGGACAGGGGGCCTATTCACCCCTCCACTTT. It encodes CASSPGQGAYSPLHF.

This clone was detected once. This rearrangement joins TRBV5-1 to TRBJ2-1; D call uncertain. Trimming stripped 1 base from V and 5 bases from J, with 4 bases between. The CDR3 is made up of 12 amino acids. Germline V lookup: CDR1 SGHRS, CDR2 YFSETQ. The chain's CDR3 is CASSLRDNEQFF. Written as DNA, the CDR3 is TGCGCCAGCAGCTTGAGAGACAATGAGCAGTTCTTC. Supplemented by reference TRBV5-1 and TRBJ2-1, the full variable domain reads KAGVTQTPRYLIKTRGQQVTLSCSPISGHRSVSWYQQTPGQGLQFLFEYFSETQRNKGNFPGRFSGRQFSNSRSEMNVSTLELGDSALYLCASSLRDNEQFFGPGTRLTVL.

V gene TRBV5-1 combines with J gene TRBJ2-7; unclear D gene. V dropped 2 bases and J dropped 0 bases, with 15 bases sitting between them. The CDR3 spans 16 residues. Germline-derived CDR1 and CDR2 are SGHRS and YFSETQ. CDR3 DNA: TGCGCCAGCAGCTTTAGGCTTGAGGCTAGCTCCTACGAGCAGTACTTC. Translation: CASSFRLEASSYEQYF. Complete variable domain (other parts from reference TRBV5-1 and TRBJ2-7): KAGVTQTPRYLIKTRGQQVTLSCSPISGHRSVSWYQQTPGQGLQFLFEYFSETQRNKGNFPGRFSGRQFSNSRSEMNVSTLELGDSALYLCASSFRLEASSYEQYFGPGTRLTVT.